A single sample gave rise to the 27 T cell receptor beta chains below, sequenced in a study of T cell responses to AZD1222 COVID-19 vaccine. Only in-frame clones appear in the TCRdb table, and some are missing; sequencing was by immunoSEQ multiplex PCR. The repertoire holds 100,000 to 150,000 clones, with 75% to 95% as singletons. Sequencing used peripheral blood, obtained on day 0 of AZD1222 vaccination. Receptors were obtained from an adult in good health.

The V call is TRBV5-8, the J call TRBJ2-1, with 7 bases lining up with TRBD1. The length of the CDR3 is 15 residues. Trimming at V came to 1 base and at J to 4 bases, leaving 5 bases not matched to a gene. Germline V gene data show CDR1 as SGHTS and CDR2 as YDEGEE. The CDR3: CASSLLGGPYNEQFF. The CDR3 DNA reads TGTGCCAGCAGCTTGTTAGGGGGCCCTTACAATGAGCAGTTCTTC. The full variable domain, its missing parts supplied by reference TRBV5-8 and TRBJ2-1, is EAGVTQSPTHLIKTRGQQATLRCSPISGHTSVYWYQQALGLGLQFLLWYDEGEERNRGNFPPRFSGRQFPNYSSELNVNALELEDSALYLCASSLLGGPYNEQFFGPGTRLTVL.

The chain is built from TRBV9 and TRBJ2-7; D might be TRBD1 (6 bases). Trimming left V 4 bases short and J 2 bases short, with 16 bases between. The CDR3 is 15 residues long. Germline V CDR1 and CDR2: SGDLS, YYNGEE. The CDR3 loop is CASSLRGSSPYEQYF. CDR3 sequence (DNA): TGTGCCAGCAGCCTCAGGGGTAGCAGTCCCTACGAGCAGTACTTC.

This clone was seen more than once but under ten times. J is TRBJ2-7 and V is TRBV30; D is tentatively TRBD1 or TRBD2 (5 bases each). Per the germline V gene, CDR1 is GTSNPN and CDR2 is SVGIG (reference sequence). The CDR3 contains 14 residues. The V end lost 2 bases, the J end lost 2 bases, and 13 bases lay between the germline ends. CDR3 DNA: TGTGCCTGGAGTAGCCGGGACGGAGCCTACGAGCAGTACTTC. The encoded protein is CAWSSRDGAYEQYF.

The chain has TRBV7-2 and TRBJ1-2, with a possible D match to TRBD1 (5 bases). V was cut by 2 bases and J by 4 bases, with 17 bases left in between. CDR3 length: 16 amino acids. Germline CDR1 reads SGHTA; CDR2 reads FQGNSA. DNA of the CDR3: TGTGCCAGCAGCTTAATCTCTCAGGGACCCAGCTATGGCTACACCTTC. It yields the protein CASSLISQGPSYGYTF. The full variable domain, in which reference TRBV7-2 and TRBJ1-2 provide the parts outside the CDR3, is GAGVSQSPSNKVTEKGKDVELRCDPISGHTALYWYRQSLGQGLEFLIYFQGNSAPDKSGLPSDRFSAERTGGSVSTLTIQRTQQEDSAVYLCASSLISQGPSYGYTFGSGTRLTVV.

The chain carries TRBV9 and TRBJ1-2; possibly TRBD1 for D (6 bases). Between the trimmed V and J ends, which lost 1 base and 4 bases, there was a span of 8 bases. The germline gives CDR1 SGDLS, CDR2 YYNGEE. This CDR3 is 13 amino acids long. The CDR3 DNA reads as TGTGCCAGCAGCGTAACAGGGCTCTATGGCTACACCTTC. Translating gives CASSVTGLYGYTF.

This chain joins TRBV6-5 and TRBJ2-1; TRBD1 is a possible D gene (5 bases). Germline CDR1 reads MNHEY; CDR2 reads SVGAGI. The CDR3 covers 13 residues. Between the trimmed V and J ends, which lost 5 bases and 6 bases, there was a span of 11 bases. CDR3 in amino acids: CASSPLGANEQFF. In DNA form, the CDR3 reads TGTGCCAGCAGTCCCTTAGGGGCCAATGAGCAGTTCTTC.

The J gene is TRBJ1-2, the V gene TRBV12-3 or TRBV12-4; D is ambiguous. The CDR3 loop spans 11 amino acids. Trimming took off 3 bases at V and 7 bases at J, with 6 bases between the two ends. CDR3 sequence (DNA): TGTGCCAGCAGTTTGCGTGGTGGCTACACCTTC. This gives the protein CASSLRGGYTF.

The CDR3 here is CASSAPRRGGNTEAFF. DNA of the CDR3: TGTGCCAGCAGCGCCCCAAGGAGGGGGGGGAACACTGAAGCTTTCTTT. The chain combines TRBV9 with TRBJ1-1, with D possibly matching TRBD1 (6 bases). Deletions cut 3 bases from V and 1 base from J, with 16 bases between. CDR1 and CDR2 (germline): SGDLS, YYNGEE. The CDR3 covers 16 residues.

The V gene is TRBV5-1, the J gene TRBJ2-3, with D perhaps matching TRBD2 (5 bases). The CDR3 length is 15 residues. CDR1 is SGHRS, CDR2 YFSETQ, per germline. The V end was cut by 3 bases, the J end by 4 bases, with 15 bases between. The CDR3 spells CASSSLSGSPDTQYF. The CDR3 coding sequence is TGCGCCAGCAGCTCACTGTCGGGATCCCCAGATACGCAGTATTTT. Complete variable domain (other parts from reference TRBV5-1 and TRBJ2-3): KAGVTQTPRYLIKTRGQQVTLSCSPISGHRSVSWYQQTPGQGLQFLFEYFSETQRNKGNFPGRFSGRQFSNSRSEMNVSTLELGDSALYLCASSSLSGSPDTQYFGPGTRLTVL.

The rearrangement links TRBV7-2 to TRBJ2-7; D possibly corresponds to TRBD1 (6 bases). Germline CDR1 reads SGHTA; CDR2 reads FQGNSA. Trimming removed 8 bases at V and 1 base at J, with 9 bases between. This CDR3 comprises 12 residues. This CDR3 reads CASGDTSYEQYF. CDR3 nucleotides: TGTGCCAGCGGGGACACGTCCTACGAGCAGTACTTC. The variable domain in full, completed from reference TRBV7-2 and TRBJ2-7, reads GAGVSQSPSNKVTEKGKDVELRCDPISGHTALYWYRQSLGQGLEFLIYFQGNSAPDKSGLPSDRFSAERTGGSVSTLTIQRTQQEDSAVYLCASGDTSYEQYFGPGTRLTVT.

This chain links TRBV6-4 with TRBJ2-1; the D gene is possibly TRBD2 (5 bases). Trimming left V 3 bases short and J 12 bases short, with 18 bases between. The CDR3 runs to 14 residues. CDR1 and CDR2 from the germline V gene are MRHNA and SNTAGT. The CDR3 sequence is CASSEAGSNSGQFF. CDR3 bases: TGTGCCAGCAGTGAAGCCGGGTCAAACAGCGGGCAGTTCTTC.

The chain has TRBV6-5 and TRBJ2-3; D ambiguous. V gave up 7 bases and J gave up 2 bases, with 16 bases separating them. The length of the CDR3 is 15 residues. CDR1 is MNHEY, CDR2 SVGAGI, per germline. CDR3: CASTQPGPFTDTQYF. In DNA form, the CDR3 reads TGTGCCAGCACCCAGCCTGGGCCCTTCACAGATACGCAGTATTTT.

This clone is a singleton in its sample. The chain is built from TRBV29-1 and TRBJ1-3, with 10 bases aligning to TRBD1. The germline CDR1 and CDR2 sequences are SQVTM and ANQGSEA. The CDR3 is 13 amino acids. V lost 7 bases, J lost 2 bases, and 2 bases stayed unmatched. Written as DNA, the CDR3 is TGCAGCGCAGGGACAGGGGCTGGAAACACCATATATTTT. It encodes CSAGTGAGNTIYF.

This chain joins TRBV29-1 and TRBJ1-3, with 9 bases that match TRBD1. Germline loops: CDR1 SQVTM, CDR2 ANQGSEA. The CDR3 contains 13 residues. V was pared by 7 bases and J by 2 bases, with 3 bases of the junction left unmatched. The CDR3 sequence is CSGTGGTGNTIYF. DNA of the CDR3: TGCAGCGGTACAGGGGGCACTGGAAACACCATATATTTT. Filled out from reference TRBV29-1 and TRBJ1-3, the complete variable domain reads SAVISQKPSRDICQRGTSLTIQCQVDSQVTMMFWYRQQPGQSLTLIATANQGSEATYESGFVIDKFPISRPNLTFSTLTVSNMSPEDSSIYLCSGTGGTGNTIYFGEGSWLTVV.

The rearrangement links TRBV29-1 to TRBJ2-3, with D tentatively TRBD2 (6 bases). Germline V gene lookup returns CDR1 SQVTM and CDR2 ANQGSEA. The CDR3 is 14 amino acids. V was shortened by 5 bases and J by 4 bases, with 16 bases between the two germline ends. CDR3 DNA: TGCAGCGTTTCCGGGACTCCCGAGCCAGATACGCAGTATTTT. This codes for CSVSGTPEPDTQYF.

The chain recombines TRBV9 with TRBJ2-7, with 7 bases identical to TRBD2. V was pared by 7 bases and J by 2 bases, with 6 bases of the junction left unmatched. The V gene's germline CDR1 is SGDLS and CDR2 YYNGEE. The CDR3 is made up of 13 amino acids. The CDR3 nucleotides read TGTGCCAGCGGGGCGGGAGCAGCCTACGAGCAGTACTTC. This encodes CASGAGAAYEQYF.

The chain couples TRBV12-3 or TRBV12-4 to TRBJ1-2; D call uncertain. This CDR3 contains 13 residues. V was pared by 1 base and J by 4 bases, with 7 bases between. CDR3 coding DNA: TGTGCCAGCAGTTTAGATCAGGCCTATGGCTACACCTTC. It encodes CASSLDQAYGYTF.

A single count supports this clone. The chain couples TRBV18 to TRBJ1-4; 8 bases agree with TRBD1. The length of the CDR3 is 15 residues. Trimming at V came to 2 bases and at J to 7 bases, leaving 6 bases not matched to a gene. Germline loops: CDR1 KGHSH, CDR2 LQKENI. The CDR3: CASSPSGTGPEKLFF. DNA for the CDR3: TGTGCCAGCTCACCAAGTGGGACAGGCCCTGAAAAACTGTTTTTT.

This chain joins TRBV6-6 and TRBJ2-5; 8 nucleotides line up with TRBD2. This CDR3 has 16 residues. After removal of 2 bases from V and 5 bases from J, the junction contained 10 bases not matched to a gene. Germline loops: CDR1 MNHNY, CDR2 SVGAGI (reference sequence). The CDR3 bases are TGTGCCAGCAGTTACCGTAAGAGCGGGGGACGGGAGACCCAGTACTTC. It is translated as CASSYRKSGGRETQYF.

The genes are TRBV29-1 and TRBJ1-4, with D maybe TRBD1 (5 bases). V dropped 3 bases and J dropped 7 bases, with 12 bases sitting between them. Germline V lookup: CDR1 SQVTM, CDR2 ANQGSEA. The CDR3 extends over 13 amino acids. CDR3 sequence reads: CSVEGGGFEKLFF. CDR3 DNA: TGCAGCGTTGAGGGGGGAGGTTTTGAAAAACTGTTTTTT. Complete variable domain (other parts from reference TRBV29-1 and TRBJ1-4): SAVISQKPSRDICQRGTSLTIQCQVDSQVTMMFWYRQQPGQSLTLIATANQGSEATYESGFVIDKFPISRPNLTFSTLTVSNMSPEDSSIYLCSVEGGGFEKLFFGSGTQLSVL.

V and J are TRBV7-2 and TRBJ2-2; a possible D gene is TRBD1 (6 bases). Germline V CDR1 and CDR2: SGHTA, FQGNSA. There are 15 residues in the CDR3. V was shortened by 5 bases and J by 3 bases, with 13 bases between the two germline ends. CDR3 amino acids: CASSASTGYTGELFF. The CDR3 coding sequence is TGTGCCAGCAGCGCATCTACAGGGTACACCGGGGAGCTGTTTTTT.

This chain links TRBV27 with TRBJ1-6; no clear D. The CDR3 spans 16 residues. CDR1 is MNHEY and CDR2 is SMNVEV in the germline V gene (reference sequence). Deletions cut 6 bases from V and 1 base from J, with 13 bases between. The DNA for the CDR3 is TGTGCCAGCAGCCGTGTCGTGGGGTCCTATAATTCACCCCTCCACTTT. Translated, it gives CASSRVVGSYNSPLHF.

The chain uses TRBV19 and TRBJ1-3; 10 bases fit TRBD1. The CDR3 runs to 17 residues. Germline trimming cut 7 bases from V and 0 bases from J; bases unmatched to any gene: 9. Germline values: CDR1 LNHDA, CDR2 SQIVND (reference sequence). CDR3 loop: CASTRDRGTSSGNTIYF. The CDR3 coding sequence is TGTGCCAGTACTAGGGACAGGGGAACGAGCTCTGGAAACACCATATATTTT.

This chain joins TRBV7-2 and TRBJ1-2, with 7 nucleotides matching TRBD1. There are 16 residues in the CDR3. V was pared by 5 bases and J by 6 bases, with 15 bases of the junction left unmatched. Germline CDR1 reads SGHTA; CDR2 reads FQGNSA. The CDR3 protein is CASSLGVWSGGDGYTF. The CDR3 DNA reads TGTGCCAGCAGCCTGGGAGTTTGGTCAGGGGGGGATGGCTACACCTTC. The full variable domain, rest sourced from reference TRBV7-2 and TRBJ1-2, is GAGVSQSPSNKVTEKGKDVELRCDPISGHTALYWYRQSLGQGLEFLIYFQGNSAPDKSGLPSDRFSAERTGGSVSTLTIQRTQQEDSAVYLCASSLGVWSGGDGYTFGSGTRLTVV.

The sample holds one count of this clone. The chain has TRBV7-9 and TRBJ1-1; D not resolved. With 6 bases removed from V and 11 bases from J, the gap between germline ends came to 16 bases. The germline V gene has CDR1 SEHNR and CDR2 FQNEAQ (reference sequence). The CDR3 runs to 12 residues. CDR3 bases: TGTGCCAGCAGATCAAGACCGCAGAAGGCTTTCTTT. This encodes CASRSRPQKAFF.

The chain carries TRBV9 and TRBJ2-7; 10 bases agree with TRBD2. The CDR3 contains 14 residues. Germline assignment: CDR1 SGDLS and CDR2 YYNGEE. V lost 4 bases to trimming and J lost 1 base; unmatched junction nucleotides: 2. This CDR3 is CASSRAGGSYEQYF. CDR3 coding DNA: TGTGCCAGCAGCCGAGCGGGAGGGTCCTACGAGCAGTACTTC.

Written as DNA, the CDR3 is TGTGCCAGCAGTCCCGGGGTAGCGGGCAACACAGATACGCAGTATTTT. The encoded protein is CASSPGVAGNTDTQYF. This rearrangement joins TRBV2 to TRBJ2-3, with 7 nucleotides matching TRBD2. This CDR3 is built from 16 residues. The trim removed 5 bases at V and 2 bases at J, leaving 10 bases unmatched. The germline CDR1 and CDR2 sequences are SNHLY and FYNNEI.